A selection of T cell receptor beta chains follows, all from one sample in a study of cytomegalovirus exposure and HLA in healthy donors. The repertoire was sequenced with immunoSEQ multiplex PCR; TCRdb's copy has only in-frame clones and lacks some. The profile covers 150,000 to 250,000 clones, with 82% appearing a single time and approximately 0.092% taken by the ten largest. The sequenced material came from PBMCs. These receptors came from a boy younger than 10 in good health and CMV-seronegative. CDR3s include the opening cysteine and the closing phenylalanine or tryptophan. Each record gives: CDR3 DNA, CDR3 protein, J gene, V gene, clone size, D gene. D genes are given only for firm matches. The listing skips clone size in some rows; elsewhere it reads once, few, many or a size class.

TGTGCCTGGAGTCCCCCCAGAGGTAGCGGCAAATACAATGAGCAGTTCTTC,CAWSPPRGSGKYNEQFF,TRBJ2-1,TRBV30,.,.
TGCGCCAGCAGCCAAGCCGGACATACCGGTAATGGCTACACCTTC,CASSQAGHTGNGYTF,TRBJ1-2,TRBV4-1,.,.
TGTGCCAGCAGTGGGCGGATAGGCAATTCACCCCTCCACTTT,CASSGRIGNSPLHF,TRBJ1-6,TRBV2,.,.
TGTGCCAGCAGCCTGGACAGGGAAGCAACTAATGAAAAACTGTTTTTT,CASSLDREATNEKLFF,TRBJ1-4,TRBV5-4,few,TRBD1
TGTGCCAGCAGCGCTGGGGGGGGTTCAAAAAACAGTCAGTACTTC,CASSAGGGSKNSQYF,TRBJ2-4,TRBV7-9,.,TRBD2
TGTGCCAGCAGCTTAGGGGGCCGGATGAACACTGAAGCTTTCTTT,CASSLGGRMNTEAFF,TRBJ1-1,TRBV7-3,once,.
TGTGCCAGTAGTCGGTATGGCTACACCTTC,CASSRYGYTF,TRBJ1-2,TRBV19,.,.
TGTGCCACTCCCTCTCGGGGGTACGAGCAGTACTTC,CATPSRGYEQYF,TRBJ2-7,TRBV19,once,.
TGTGCCAGCAGATTTGGGGCCGTCGGGGAGCTGTTTTTT,CASRFGAVGELFF,TRBJ2-2,TRBV6-1,.,.
TGTGCCAGCTCACCCGGGACTGGCCCCCAGACCCAGTACTTC,CASSPGTGPQTQYF,TRBJ2-5,TRBV18,once,.
TGTGCCAGCAGGGGGACAGGGGGACTTGGCTACACCTTC,CASRGTGGLGYTF,TRBJ1-2,TRBV2,.,TRBD1
TGTGCCAGTAGTCCCGGAGGGGCCGGGGTTAGCAATCAGCCCCAGCATTTT,CASSPGGAGVSNQPQHF,TRBJ1-5,TRBV19,.,.
TGTGCCAGCAGCCTTACAGGGGGTGGAAACACCATATATTTT,CASSLTGGGNTIYF,TRBJ1-3,TRBV6-1,once,TRBD1
TGTGCCAGCAGCCGCCTACGCGGGAGACTACGAGGGCGGTACCAAGAGACCCAGTACTTC,CASSRLRGRLRGRYQETQYF,TRBJ2-5,TRBV7-8,.,TRBD2
TGTGCCAGCAGTAGAACGGGGACTCGGCAAGATACGCAGTATTTT,CASSRTGTRQDTQYF,TRBJ2-3,TRBV2,.,.
TGTGCCAGCAGCCCTCTTCTAGCGGGGGGCACAGATACGCAGTATTTT,CASSPLLAGGTDTQYF,TRBJ2-3,TRBV7-9,.,TRBD2
TGTGCCAGCAGCCTACGGGACAGGCTGGATCAGCCCCAGCATTTT,CASSLRDRLDQPQHF,TRBJ1-5,TRBV6-1,.,TRBD1
TGTGCCAGCAGAGGGGGGGGAGGAGAGGCCCAGTACTTC,CASRGGGGEAQYF,TRBJ2-5,TRBV6-6,.,.
TGTGCCAGCAGTTTCGACCAAGAGACCCAGTACTTC,CASSFDQETQYF,TRBJ2-5,TRBV10-3,.,.
TGTGCCAGCAGTGGGGGAGGGCCAGAAGCTTTCTTT,CASSGGGPEAFF,TRBJ1-1,TRBV6-1,few,.
TGCGCCAGCAGCCAGGGGTCAGGGCGCACAGATACGCAGTATTTT,CASSQGSGRTDTQYF,TRBJ2-3,TRBV4-3,.,.
TGTGCCAGCTCACCAGAAATACGGCGGGGGACCAATGAGCAGTTCTTC,CASSPEIRRGTNEQFF,TRBJ2-1,TRBV18,.,TRBD2
TGTGCCAGCAGCTTGGGACAGAGCAATCAGCCCCAGCATTTT,CASSLGQSNQPQHF,TRBJ1-5,TRBV5-6,.,.
TGTGCCAGCAGTCCCGGGGCCTACGAGCAGTACTTC,CASSPGAYEQYF,TRBJ2-7,TRBV6-5,few,.
TGTGCCAGCAGCTTAGGACAGCTAATAGATTCTGGCTATGGCTACACCTTC,CASSLGQLIDSGYGYTF,TRBJ1-2,TRBV7-9,.,.
TGTGCCTGGGGACAGGGGGGCACTGAAGCTTTCTTT,CAWGQGGTEAFF,TRBJ1-1,TRBV30,.,TRBD1
TGTGCCATCAGTGGGATGGCGGGGGCAGGAAACACCATATATTTT,CAISGMAGAGNTIYF,TRBJ1-3,TRBV10-3,.,.
TGTGCCAGCAGCCAACGCTCGAGCAGCGGGGGGGCCGGTGGGCAGTACTTC,CASSQRSSSGGAGGQYF,TRBJ2-7,TRBV4-2,once,TRBD2
TGCGCCAGCAGTGAAACCGGGACAGGTCCCTACGAGCAGTACTTC,CASSETGTGPYEQYF,TRBJ2-7,TRBV10-2,.,TRBD1
TGTGCCAGTAGCTTCGACCGGGACAGGGGCTCCTATGGCTACACCTTC,CASSFDRDRGSYGYTF,TRBJ1-2,TRBV19,.,TRBD1
TGTGCCATCACCAGCGGGGGGGCCAATGAGCAGTTCTTC,CAITSGGANEQFF,TRBJ2-1,TRBV10-3,.,TRBD2
TGCGCCAGCAGCTTGGGTCTCTATGGCTACACCTTC,CASSLGLYGYTF,TRBJ1-2,TRBV5-1,.,.
TGTGCCAGCAGCGCAATCGGAGATACGCAGTATTTT,CASSAIGDTQYF,TRBJ2-3,TRBV11-2,.,.
TGTGCCAGCAGCTTATTTGAGGGAGGGAATTCACCCCTCCACTTT,CASSLFEGGNSPLHF,TRBJ1-6,TRBV7-6,.,.
TGCGCCAGCAGTCCGGAGGGGCTAGTACGCAATGAGCAGTTCTTC,CASSPEGLVRNEQFF,TRBJ2-1,TRBV5-1,.,.
TGCGCCAGCAGCTTGCCCTCTTCGGGATCCGCTAACTATGGCTACACCTTC,CASSLPSSGSANYGYTF,TRBJ1-2,TRBV5-1,.,.
TGTGCCAGCACCCTTCCCCTGCAGGGTGATGGCTACACCTTC,CASTLPLQGDGYTF,TRBJ1-2,TRBV6-6,.,.